The next 12 T cell receptor beta chains were all read from a single sample in a study of neurological immune-mediated disorders. MiXCR, applied by TCRdb to the 5' RACE reads, yields one record per CDR3 protein. The sample lists 20,000 to 25,000 distinct CDR3 sequences, approximately 5.9% occurring once. Sequencing was done on a sample of CD8+ T cells from blood. Receptors originate from a man younger than 35 in good health.

For this clonotype: A much larger clone differs by one base, so this may be a read error. The genes are TRBV27 and TRBJ1-1; D is undetermined. This CDR3 has 15 residues. V was pared by 2 bases and J by 4 bases, with 14 bases between. The germline V gene has CDR1 MNHEY and CDR2 SMNVEV (reference sequence). The CDR3 nucleotides read TGTGCCAGCAGTTTAACGGGAGGAACCAGCACTGAAGCTTTCTTT. This gives the protein CASSLTGGTSTEAFF.

This clonotype was recorded many times. J is TRBJ2-3 and V is TRBV20-1, with 11 nucleotides matching TRBD1. Trimming at V came to 7 bases and at J to 2 bases, leaving 11 bases not matched to a gene. CDR3 length equals 16 residues. Looked up from germline, CDR1 is DFQATT and CDR2 is SNEGSKA (reference sequence). CDR3 sequence: CSVIQGTGGYTDTQYF. The CDR3 DNA reads as TGCAGTGTAATTCAGGGGACAGGGGGATACACAGATACGCAGTATTTT.

This clonotype was found many times. This rearrangement joins TRBV6-2 or TRBV6-3 to TRBJ2-2, with TRBD2 as a possible D gene (6 bases). Between the trimmed V and J ends, which lost 7 bases and 7 bases, there was a span of 13 bases. This CDR3 is built from 13 residues. Germline-derived CDR1 and CDR2 are MNHEY and SVGEGT. CDR3 DNA: TGTGCCAGCACCGCCGGGAGCGGCGGGGAGCTGTTTTTT. This encodes CASTAGSGGELFF.

This clonotype is termed medium-sized (0.01 to 0.1%). This sequence joins TRBV6-2 or TRBV6-3 and TRBJ2-3; TRBD2 matches 8 bases. This CDR3 is 15 amino acids long. V gave up 2 bases and J gave up 4 bases; unmatched junction bases: 5. Germline lookup yields CDR1 MNHEY and CDR2 SVGEGT. The CDR3 loop is CASSYNSGGPDTQYF. The CDR3 coding sequence is TGTGCCAGCAGTTACAATTCGGGGGGGCCAGATACGCAGTATTTT.

The chain carries TRBV19 and TRBJ1-5, with TRBD1 matching 12 bases. The CDR3 loop spans 15 amino acids. Germline CDR1 LNHDA, CDR2 SQIVND (reference sequence). V trimming: 3 bases; J trimming: 6 bases; junction bases outside the gene matches: 3. CDR3 loop: CASSMGDRGLQPQHF. The CDR3 DNA reads as TGTGCCAGTAGTATGGGGGACAGGGGGCTTCAGCCCCAGCATTTT.

Many counts were recorded for this clonotype. The chain employs TRBV29-1 and TRBJ2-3; D is tentatively TRBD1 or TRBD2 (6 bases each). Germline V CDR1 and CDR2: SQVTM, ANQGSEA. There are 15 residues in the CDR3. Trimming removed 3 bases at V and 6 bases at J, with 19 bases between. The CDR3 region is CSVDGSGALGDTQYF. The CDR3 region has the DNA TGCAGCGTTGATGGGTCGGGGGCCCTCGGGGATACGCAGTATTTT.

This clonotype was seen a few times. Its ends do not fully match the called genes, so a read error is possible. The CDR3 reads CASSLPLGVNNGYTF. Here the CDR3 DNA reads TGTGCCAGCAGTTTGCCTTTGGGAGTTAACAATGGCTACACCTTC. The chain combines TRBV12-3 or TRBV12-4 with TRBJ1-2; D not certain. CDR3 length: 15 residues.

This clonotype was seen repeatedly, ten times or more. The chain employs TRBV5-1 and TRBJ2-1; D gene unclear. V lost 2 bases to trimming and J lost 0 bases, with 6 bases between them. Germline V gene data show CDR1 as SGHRS and CDR2 as YFSETQ. The CDR3 consists of 14 residues. For the CDR3, the DNA is TGCGCCAGCAGCTTTTTGAGCTCCTACAATGAGCAGTTCTTC. It specifies CASSFLSSYNEQFF.

The chain couples TRBV9 to TRBJ1-2; TRBD1 aligns across 9 bases. Trimming at V came to 2 bases and at J to 0 bases, leaving 5 bases not matched to a gene. The CDR3 consists of 16 residues. The germline V gene has CDR1 SGDLS and CDR2 YYNGEE. DNA of the CDR3: TGTGCCAGCAGCGTCGGACAGGGGTCCTCTAACTATGGCTACACCTTC. Translation gives CASSVGQGSSNYGYTF.

This clonotype occurred many times. The V gene is TRBV6-5, the J gene TRBJ2-1; tentatively, D is TRBD2 (5 bases). The CDR3 runs 16 residues. Germline values: CDR1 MNHEY, CDR2 SVGAGI. V lost 2 bases and J lost 2, with 13 bases in between. The CDR3 nucleotides read TGTGCCAGCAGTTACGGTCCAGGTAGCGCCTACAATGAGCAGTTCTTC. Residues: CASSYGPGSAYNEQFF.

This clonotype was counted ten times or more. The chain joins TRBV27 to TRBJ1-5, with D possibly TRBD1 on 5 matching bases. The length of the CDR3 is 18 residues. The V gene's germline CDR1 is MNHEY and CDR2 SMNVEV (reference sequence). V lost 3 bases and J lost 0, with 18 bases in between. In DNA, the CDR3 is TGTGCCAGCAGTTTGGGGCCCTCTACCCCGTATAGCAATCAGCCCCAGCATTTT. The encoded protein is CASSLGPSTPYSNQPQHF.

Only one count was recorded for this clonotype. This sequence joins TRBV7-6 and TRBJ2-7; perhaps TRBD2 as D (7 bases). Trimming pared 5 bases from V and 5 bases from J, leaving 19 bases between. The CDR3 extends over 15 amino acids. The V gene's germline CDR1 is SGHVS and CDR2 FNYEAQ. CDR3 loop: CASSHVGGGLNEQYF. In nucleotides, the CDR3 is TGTGCCAGCAGCCACGTAGGGGGGGGGCTGAACGAGCAGTACTTC.